This T cell receptor (beta chain) emerged from a study of Graves' ophthalmopathy and Graves' hyperthyroidism. The overall study: The study drew peripheral blood at initial diagnosis, before any treatment. Study results and caveats: A classifier, a 13-signature model, separated ophthalmopathy from stable hyperthyroidism with 87.88% sensitivity and 75% to 83% specificity.

This CDR3 comprises 13 residues. J gave up 4 bases and V 5 bases, and 7 bases lay outside the gene matches. Germline assignment: CDR1 SQVTM and CDR2 ANQGSEA. RNA transcripts were the source from which TCR beta CDR3 regions were amplified. RT-PCR was first run with HTBI primers, then multiplex PCR in a second round. TCRdb re-called the multiplex PCR reads with MiXCR, one entry per CDR3 protein. The sample lists under 400,000 distinct CDR3 sequences, 15% to 20% seen once, with 9% to 15% in the top ten. This clonotype was counted at least ten times. The antigen remains unidentified. Moderate-to-severe activity, with CAS ≥3, NOSPECS ≥4 and duration under 3 months, characterized the donors with ophthalmopathy. Certain patients, namely those with other autoimmune diseases, uncontrolled infections, pregnancy or lactation, were excluded.

Source material: peripheral blood. The source of this sequence is an adult man with Graves' ophthalmopathy. V gene TRBV29-1 combines with J gene TRBJ1-1, with 7 bases matching TRBD1. CDR3 sequence: CSVLRGLGTEAFF. CDR3 in DNA: TGCAGCGTTCTCAGGGGGTTGGGCACTGAAGCTTTCTTT.